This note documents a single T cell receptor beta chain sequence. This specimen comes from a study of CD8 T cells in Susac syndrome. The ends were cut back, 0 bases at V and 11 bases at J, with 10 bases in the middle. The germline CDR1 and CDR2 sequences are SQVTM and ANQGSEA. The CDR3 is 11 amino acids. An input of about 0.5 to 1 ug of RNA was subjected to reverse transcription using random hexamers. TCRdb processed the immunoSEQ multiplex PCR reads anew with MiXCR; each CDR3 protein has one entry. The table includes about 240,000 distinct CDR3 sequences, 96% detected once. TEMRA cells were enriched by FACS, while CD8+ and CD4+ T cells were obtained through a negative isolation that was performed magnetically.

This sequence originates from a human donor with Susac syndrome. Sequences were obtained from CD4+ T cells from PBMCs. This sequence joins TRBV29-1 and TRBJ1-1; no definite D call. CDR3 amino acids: CSVEDQFLAFF. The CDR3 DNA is TGCAGCGTTGAAGATCAATTTCTGGCTTTCTTT.